The T cell receptor (beta chain) under discussion was sequenced for a study of blood T cell repertoires in COVID-19. The trim removed 5 bases at V and 3 bases at J, leaving 7 bases unmatched. CDR1 KGHSH and CDR2 LQKENI come from the germline V gene. The CDR3 is 14 residues long. Under the authors' procedure: Nucleated cell counts were estimated from reference gene primer amplification. Method: immunoSEQ multiplex PCR; TCRdb's copy keeps in-frame clones and lacks some. That table furnishes V, J and clone size, whereas the DNA furnished D and trimming. The data show 240,000 or so clones, approximately 90% seen once.

The clonotype comes from a woman aged 40 to 55 who had recovered from COVID-19. Specimen: peripheral blood. The chain uses TRBV18 and TRBJ2-7; TRBD2 aligns across 7 bases. The CDR3 reads CASSSRGGLYEQYF. For the CDR3, the DNA is TGTGCCAGCTCATCCCGGGGAGGGCTCTACGAGCAGTACTTC.